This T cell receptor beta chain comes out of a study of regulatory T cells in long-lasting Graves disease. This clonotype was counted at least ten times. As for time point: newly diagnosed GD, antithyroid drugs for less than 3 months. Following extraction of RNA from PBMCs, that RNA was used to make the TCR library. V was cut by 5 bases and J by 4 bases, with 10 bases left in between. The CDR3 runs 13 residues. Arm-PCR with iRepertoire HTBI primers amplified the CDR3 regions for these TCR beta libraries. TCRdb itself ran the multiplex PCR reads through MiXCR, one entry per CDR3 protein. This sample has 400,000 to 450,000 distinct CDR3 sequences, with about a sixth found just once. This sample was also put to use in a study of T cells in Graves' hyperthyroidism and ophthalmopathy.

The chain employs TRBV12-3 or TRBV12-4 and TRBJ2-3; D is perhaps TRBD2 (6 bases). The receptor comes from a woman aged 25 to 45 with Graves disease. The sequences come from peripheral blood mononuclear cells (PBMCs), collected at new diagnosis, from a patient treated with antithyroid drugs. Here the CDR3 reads CASSPGGSDTQYF. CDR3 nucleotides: TGTGCCAGCAGTCCCGGAGGGTCAGATACGCAGTATTTT.